This note documents a single TCR beta chain sequence. What antigen it recognizes has not been identified. Per-nucleotide qualities are absent, and no much larger clonotype sits a single base away. The sample comes from a study of blood T cell repertoires in COVID-19 (dated by TCRdb to 2018 to 2021). General notes on the study: Collaborator samples came from the United States, Italy and Spain and covered acute and convalescent phases of COVID-19. The material from the prospective study consisted of cDNA or gDNA derived from T cells, B-cell-depleted T cells, or PBMCs. Deeply sampled blood TCRbeta repertoires from subjects exposed to, actively infected with, or recovered from COVID-19 were included in the dataset. The repertoires were made available in a free public database intended to serve as a resource for research on the immune response to SARS-CoV-2. Samples were obtained from the ongoing ImmuneRACE study (first 160 participants) and from 1,254 subjects provided by 6 global collaborators. The sample metadata nearly always contained a de-identified subject ID, COVID-19 status, age in years and sex. HLA class I and class II types, where available, came from metadata supplied by the sample provider rather than from assay-based typing.

What the work shows at the level of the full study, not this receptor alone: The amount of clinical and demographic metadata varied by source and participant and was provided uncurated.

The germline ends are 8 bases apart after V is trimmed by 2 bases and J by 1 base. The CDR3 contains 14 residues, cysteine and phenylalanine counted. The only DNA kept is the CDR3, 42 bases in frame from the first base. CDR1 and CDR2, looked up from the germline V gene, are MGHRA and YSYEKL. Collaborating institutions collected whole blood in K2EDTA tubes following their own protocols. For TCRbeta analysis, collaborators shipped samples in one of three forms: frozen whole blood, isolated PBMCs, or DNA extracted from either of those sample types. TCRbeta CDR3 regions were amplified from genomic DNA by means of the immunoSEQ Assay, a bias-controlled multiplex PCR. Per the original workflow: The number of nucleated cells in each sample was estimated from the amplification of reference gene primers within the assay. To quantify the absolute abundance of each unique TCRbeta CDR3 rearrangement, sequence reads were collapsed and filtered. For each sample, productive Simpson clonality was calculated as the square root of Simpson's diversity index across productive rearrangements. In TCRdb, the immuneACCESS table is reduced to in-frame sequences with V and J assigned. These tables do not hold every clone; where another copy was compared, an unresolved V gene accounts for under half, and the others remain unexplained. V, J and clone size are taken as reported in that table, and D and trimming were inferred from the DNA itself. This sample gives about 81,000 clones in total; roughly nine tenths of them show up just once. Of the sample, 1.9% falls within the top ten clones.

Rearrangement joined TRBV4-1 to TRBJ1-1, with the D gene not confidently named. Source material: peripheral blood. This sequence was found in a woman aged 45-65 years in a cohort sampled during active COVID-19. The DNA sequence is given as TGCGCCAGCAGCCAATCTTTCAGGAACACTGAAGCTTTCTTT. This encodes CASSQSFRNTEAFF.